A selection of T cell receptor beta chains follows, all from one sample in a study of T cell repertoires in cytomegalovirus infection. Via MiXCR, TCRdb re-called the reads, giving one row per CDR3 protein. The data show 200,000 to 250,000 distinct CDR3 sequences, with around 6.4% seen just once and roughly 6% held by the top ten. Sample: PBMCs. The receptors come from a human donor in good health (CMV status not recorded). Some clones in this sample may be carry-over from other donors' samples. CDR3s include the opening cysteine and the closing phenylalanine or tryptophan. The order of the fields is J gene, V gene, clone size, D gene, CDR3 protein, CDR3 DNA. A D gene is named only where the DNA matches it firmly. Rows may omit the clone size; those that give it use once, few, many or a size class.

J: TRBJ2-1; V: TRBV6-2/TRBV6-3; size: many; D: TRBD2; CDR3: CASSYPASGGPRYNEQFF; DNA: TGTGCCAGCAGTTACCCGGCTAGCGGGGGTCCCCGTTACAATGAGCAGTTCTTC
J: TRBJ1-2; V: TRBV12-3/TRBV12-4; size: .; D: .; CDR3: CASSLFGRDRYTF; DNA: TGTGCCAGCAGTTTATTTGGAAGAGACCGCTACACCTTC
J: TRBJ1-2; V: TRBV29-1; size: many; D: .; CDR3: CSVEGRGTYGYTF; DNA: TGCAGCGTTGAAGGACGGGGGACCTATGGCTACACCTTC
J: TRBJ1-2; V: TRBV7-2; size: many; D: TRBD1; CDR3: CASSVQGQGVDGYTF; DNA: TGTGCCAGCAGCGTACAAGGACAGGGGGTTGATGGCTACACCTTC
J: TRBJ2-6; V: TRBV7-2; size: many; D: .; CDR3: CASSSIGWNGANVLTF; DNA: TGTGCCAGCAGCTCCATTGGTTGGAACGGGGCCAACGTCCTGACTTTC
J: TRBJ2-2; V: TRBV7-6; size: many; D: TRBD1; CDR3: CASSLAEGQGDTGELFF; DNA: TGTGCCAGCAGCTTAGCGGAGGGACAGGGTGACACCGGGGAGCTGTTTTTT
J: TRBJ2-5; V: TRBV7-2; size: many; D: .; CDR3: CASSFGSGSQETQYF; DNA: TGTGCCAGCAGCTTCGGTAGCGGTTCCCAAGAGACCCAGTACTTC
J: TRBJ2-2; V: TRBV6-1; size: many; D: TRBD1; CDR3: CASSDDRGRTGELFF; DNA: TGTGCCAGCAGTGACGACAGGGGGCGCACCGGGGAGCTGTTTTTT
J: TRBJ2-5; V: TRBV29-1; size: many; D: .; CDR3: CSVGLSRGETQYF; DNA: TGCAGCGTTGGGTTATCAAGGGGGGAGACCCAGTACTTC
J: TRBJ2-4; V: TRBV29-1; size: many; D: .; CDR3: CSGVAGQSKNIQYF; DNA: TGCAGTGGAGTTGCAGGCCAGAGCAAAAACATTCAGTACTTC
J: TRBJ1-5; V: TRBV28; size: few; D: TRBD1; CDR3: CASRLSPGTGLATAQPQHF; DNA: TGTGCCAGCAGACTTAGTCCCGGGACAGGGCTGGCAACTGCTCAGCCCCAGCATTTT